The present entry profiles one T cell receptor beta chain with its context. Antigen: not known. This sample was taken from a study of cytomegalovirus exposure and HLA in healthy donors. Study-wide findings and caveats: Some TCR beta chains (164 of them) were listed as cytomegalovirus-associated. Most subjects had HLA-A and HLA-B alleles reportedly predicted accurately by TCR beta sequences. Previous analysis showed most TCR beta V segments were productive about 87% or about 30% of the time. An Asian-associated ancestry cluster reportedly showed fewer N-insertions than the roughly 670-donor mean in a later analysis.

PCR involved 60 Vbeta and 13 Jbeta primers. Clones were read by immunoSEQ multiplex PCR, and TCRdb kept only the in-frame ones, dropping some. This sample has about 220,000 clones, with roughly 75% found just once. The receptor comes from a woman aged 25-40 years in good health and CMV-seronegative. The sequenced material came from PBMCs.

The DNA for the CDR3 is TGCGCCAGCAGCTTTATAGCGGGAGTAGGTACAGATACGCAGTATTTT. Its protein product is CASSFIAGVGTDTQYF. V gene TRBV5-1 combines with J gene TRBJ2-3; 9 bases agree with TRBD2. The CDR3 spans 16 residues. After removal of 2 bases from V and 3 bases from J, the junction contained 7 bases not matched to a gene. Germline V gene sequence: CDR1 SGHRS, CDR2 YFSETQ.